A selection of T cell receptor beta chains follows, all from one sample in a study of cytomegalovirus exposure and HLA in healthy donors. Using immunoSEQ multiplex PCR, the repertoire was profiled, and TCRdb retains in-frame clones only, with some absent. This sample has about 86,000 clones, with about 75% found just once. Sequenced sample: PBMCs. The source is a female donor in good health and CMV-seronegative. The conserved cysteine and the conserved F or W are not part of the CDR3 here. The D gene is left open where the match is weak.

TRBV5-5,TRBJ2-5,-,ASSLVTVQETQY
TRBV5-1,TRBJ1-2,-,ASSLGYTGGAPDYGYT
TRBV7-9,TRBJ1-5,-,ASSSGPTEPQH
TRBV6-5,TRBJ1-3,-,ASRGGISGNTIY
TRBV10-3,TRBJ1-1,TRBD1,AISRTGTFENTEAF
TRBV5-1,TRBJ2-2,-,ASSSQGSEGELF
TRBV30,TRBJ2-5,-,AWSVRAGQETQY
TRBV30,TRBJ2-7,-,AWSVMGNPGGKFSYEQY
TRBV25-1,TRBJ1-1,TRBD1,ASSEYSGGTEAF
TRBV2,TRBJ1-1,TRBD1,ASRAGQGYGEAF
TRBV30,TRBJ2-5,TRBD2,AWRAGLAGPETQY